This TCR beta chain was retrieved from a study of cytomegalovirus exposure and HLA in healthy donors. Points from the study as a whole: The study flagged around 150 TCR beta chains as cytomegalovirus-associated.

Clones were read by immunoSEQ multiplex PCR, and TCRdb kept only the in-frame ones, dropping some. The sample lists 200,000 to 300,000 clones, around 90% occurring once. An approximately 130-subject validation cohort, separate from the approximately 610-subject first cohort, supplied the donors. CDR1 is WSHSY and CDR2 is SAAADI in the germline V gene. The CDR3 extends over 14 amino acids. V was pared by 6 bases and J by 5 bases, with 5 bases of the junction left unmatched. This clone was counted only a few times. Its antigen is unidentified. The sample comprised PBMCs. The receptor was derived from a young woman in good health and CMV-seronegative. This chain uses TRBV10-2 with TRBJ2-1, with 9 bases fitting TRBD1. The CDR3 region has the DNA TGCGCCAGCAGGGGAGGACAGGGGAACAATGAGCAGTTCTTC. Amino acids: CASRGGQGNNEQFF.